This T cell receptor beta chain derives from a study of T cell clones after liver transplantation. Regarding the study as a whole: Donor-reactive sequences fell more than third party-reactive ones, suggesting partial deletion. Migration into the graft, not deletion, may explain lost graft donor-reactive T cells.

Method: immunoSEQ multiplex PCR; TCRdb's copy keeps in-frame clones and lacks some. The data contain about 75,000 clones, 84% of them singletons. Germline V gene sequence: CDR1 KGHSH, CDR2 LQKENI. The CDR3 runs to 14 residues. V was cut by 2 bases and J by 4 bases, with 11 bases left in between. Worth noting for this clone: Its antigen is undetermined.

CD3+CD4+ and CD3+CD8+ cells were FACS-sorted from thawed unstimulated PBMCs. The chain uses TRBV18 and TRBJ1-1; D is possibly TRBD1 (5 bases). The sequences come from CD4+ T cells from blood, collected about 50 months after liver transplant. This TCR was sampled from a human patient who received a liver transplant. Some T cells may be the graft donor's. The CDR3 DNA reads as TGTGCCAGCTCACCAACCAGGGCTGGCACTGAAGCTTTCTTT. Protein: CASSPTRAGTEAFF.